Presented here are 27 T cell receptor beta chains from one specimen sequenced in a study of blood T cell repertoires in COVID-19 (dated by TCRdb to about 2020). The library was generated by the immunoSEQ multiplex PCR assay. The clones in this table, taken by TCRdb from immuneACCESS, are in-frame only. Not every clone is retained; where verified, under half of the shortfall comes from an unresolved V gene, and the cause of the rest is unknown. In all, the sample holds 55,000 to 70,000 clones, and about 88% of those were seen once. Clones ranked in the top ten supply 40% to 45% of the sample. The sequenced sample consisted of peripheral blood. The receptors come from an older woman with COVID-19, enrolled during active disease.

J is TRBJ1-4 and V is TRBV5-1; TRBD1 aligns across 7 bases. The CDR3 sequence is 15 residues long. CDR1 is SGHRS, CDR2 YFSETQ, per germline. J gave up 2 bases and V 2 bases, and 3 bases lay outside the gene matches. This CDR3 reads CASSLGTDTNEKLFF. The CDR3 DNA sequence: TGCGCCAGCAGCTTAGGGACAGACACTAATGAAAAACTGTTTTTT.

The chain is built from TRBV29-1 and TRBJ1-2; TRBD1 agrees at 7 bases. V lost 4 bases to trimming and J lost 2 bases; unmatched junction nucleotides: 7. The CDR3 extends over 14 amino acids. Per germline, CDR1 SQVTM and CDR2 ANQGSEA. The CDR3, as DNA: TGCAGCGTTGGAGGCGGGACAGCAAACTATGGCTACACCTTC. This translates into CSVGGGTANYGYTF.

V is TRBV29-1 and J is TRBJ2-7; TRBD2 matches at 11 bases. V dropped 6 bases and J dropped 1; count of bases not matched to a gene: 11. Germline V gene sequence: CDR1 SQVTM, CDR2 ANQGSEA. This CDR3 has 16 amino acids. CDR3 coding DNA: TGCAGCGTGCAGGGGACTAGCGGACACTCGTCCTACGAGCAGTACTTC. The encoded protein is CSVQGTSGHSSYEQYF.

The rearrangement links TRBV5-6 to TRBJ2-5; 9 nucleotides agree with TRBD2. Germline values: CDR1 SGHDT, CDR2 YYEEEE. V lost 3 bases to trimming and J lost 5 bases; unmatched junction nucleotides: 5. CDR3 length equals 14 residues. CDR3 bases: TGTGCCAGCAGCTCCGGGACTAGCTTTGAGACCCAGTACTTC. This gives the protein CASSSGTSFETQYF.

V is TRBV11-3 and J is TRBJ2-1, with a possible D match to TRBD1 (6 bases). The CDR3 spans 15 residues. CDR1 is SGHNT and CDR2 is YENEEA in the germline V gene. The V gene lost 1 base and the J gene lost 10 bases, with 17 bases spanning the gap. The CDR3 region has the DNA TGTGCCAGCAGCTTAGTCCCCACCAGGGGAGCAGAGCAGTTCTTC. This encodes CASSLVPTRGAEQFF.

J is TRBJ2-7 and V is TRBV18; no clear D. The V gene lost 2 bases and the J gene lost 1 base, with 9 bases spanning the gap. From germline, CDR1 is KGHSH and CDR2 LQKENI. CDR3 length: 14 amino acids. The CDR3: CASSPATFSYEQYF. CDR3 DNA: TGTGCCAGCTCACCAGCGACTTTTTCCTACGAGCAGTACTTC.

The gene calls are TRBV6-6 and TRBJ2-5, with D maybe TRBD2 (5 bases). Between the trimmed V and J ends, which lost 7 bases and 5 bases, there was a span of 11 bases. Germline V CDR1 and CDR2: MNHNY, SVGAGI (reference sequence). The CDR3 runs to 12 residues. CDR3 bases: TGTGCCAGCACCTACCGCGGGGAGACCCAGTACTTC. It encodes CASTYRGETQYF.

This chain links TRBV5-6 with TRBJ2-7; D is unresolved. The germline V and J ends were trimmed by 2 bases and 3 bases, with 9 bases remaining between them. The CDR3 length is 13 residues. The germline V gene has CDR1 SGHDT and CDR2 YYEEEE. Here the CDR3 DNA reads TGTGCCAGCAGCTTTCGAGGCAGCTACGAGCAGTACTTC. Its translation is CASSFRGSYEQYF.

CDR3 region: CATSPQDKYNEQFF. CDR3 DNA: TGTGCCACCAGCCCCCAGGACAAATACAATGAGCAGTTCTTC. The gene calls are TRBV15 and TRBJ2-1; D is perhaps TRBD1 (5 bases). The CDR3 is 14 residues long. The germline V and J ends were trimmed by 5 bases and 4 bases, with 12 bases remaining between them. Germline loops: CDR1 LNHNV, CDR2 YYDKDF (reference sequence).

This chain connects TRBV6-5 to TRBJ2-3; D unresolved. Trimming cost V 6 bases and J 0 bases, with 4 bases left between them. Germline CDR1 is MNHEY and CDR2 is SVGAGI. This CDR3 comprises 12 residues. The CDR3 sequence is CASSLSTDTQYF. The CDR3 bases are TGTGCCAGCAGCCTCAGCACAGATACGCAGTATTTT.

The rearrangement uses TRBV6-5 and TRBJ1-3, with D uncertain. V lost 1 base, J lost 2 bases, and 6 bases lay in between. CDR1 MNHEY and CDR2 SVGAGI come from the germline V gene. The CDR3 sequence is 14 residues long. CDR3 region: CASSYYYTGNTIYF. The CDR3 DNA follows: TGTGCCAGCAGTTACTACTACACTGGAAACACCATATATTTT.

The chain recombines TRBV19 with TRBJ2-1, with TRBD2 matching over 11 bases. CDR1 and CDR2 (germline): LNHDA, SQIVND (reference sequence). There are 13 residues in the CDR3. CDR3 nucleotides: TGTGCGTCGGCTACTAGCGGGAGTGGTGAGCAGTTCTTC. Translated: CASATSGSGEQFF.

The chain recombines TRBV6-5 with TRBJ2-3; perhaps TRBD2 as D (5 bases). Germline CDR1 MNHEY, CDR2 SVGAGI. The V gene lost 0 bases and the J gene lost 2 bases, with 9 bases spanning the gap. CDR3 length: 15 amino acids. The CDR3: CASSYSGGPTDTQYF. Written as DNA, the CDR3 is TGTGCCAGCAGTTACTCGGGCGGGCCCACAGATACGCAGTATTTT.

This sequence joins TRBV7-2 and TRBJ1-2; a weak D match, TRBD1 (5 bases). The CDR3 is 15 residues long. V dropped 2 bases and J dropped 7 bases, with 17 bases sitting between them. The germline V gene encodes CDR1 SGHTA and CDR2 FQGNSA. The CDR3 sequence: CASSLRTASQAGYTF. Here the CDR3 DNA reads TGTGCCAGCAGCTTAAGAACAGCCTCACAGGCTGGCTACACCTTC.

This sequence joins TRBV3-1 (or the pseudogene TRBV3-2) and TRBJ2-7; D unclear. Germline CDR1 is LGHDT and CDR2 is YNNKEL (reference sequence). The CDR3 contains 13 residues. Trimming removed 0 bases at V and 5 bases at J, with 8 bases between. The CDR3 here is CASSQDMQNEQYF. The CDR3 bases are TGTGCCAGCAGCCAAGATATGCAGAACGAGCAGTACTTC.

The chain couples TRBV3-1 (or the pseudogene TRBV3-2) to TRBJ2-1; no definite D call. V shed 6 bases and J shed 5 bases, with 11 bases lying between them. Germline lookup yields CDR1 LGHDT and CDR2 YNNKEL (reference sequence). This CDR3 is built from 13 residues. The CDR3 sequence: CASSQNGDNEQFF. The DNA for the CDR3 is TGTGCCAGCAGTCAAAACGGAGACAATGAGCAGTTCTTC.

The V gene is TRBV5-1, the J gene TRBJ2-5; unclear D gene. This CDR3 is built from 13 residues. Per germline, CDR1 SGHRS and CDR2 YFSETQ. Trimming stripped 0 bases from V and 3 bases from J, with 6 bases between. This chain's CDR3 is CASSLGAEETQYF. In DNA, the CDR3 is TGCGCCAGCAGCTTGGGGGCTGAAGAGACCCAGTACTTC.

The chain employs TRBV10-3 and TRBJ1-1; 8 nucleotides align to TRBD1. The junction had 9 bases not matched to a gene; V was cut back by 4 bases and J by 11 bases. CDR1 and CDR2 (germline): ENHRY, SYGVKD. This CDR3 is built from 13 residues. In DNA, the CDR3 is TGTGCCATCAGTGGCCTTTCGACAGGGGAGGCTTTCTTT. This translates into CAISGLSTGEAFF.

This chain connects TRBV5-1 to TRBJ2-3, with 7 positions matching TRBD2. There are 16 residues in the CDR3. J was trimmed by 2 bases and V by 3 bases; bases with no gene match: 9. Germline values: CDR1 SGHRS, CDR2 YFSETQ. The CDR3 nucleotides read TGCGCCAGCAGCTCCGTCGCTAGCGGCTCCACAGATACGCAGTATTTT. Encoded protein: CASSSVASGSTDTQYF.

CDR3 amino acids: CASSWGPGDTEAFF. The DNA of the CDR3 is TGTGCCAGCAGCTGGGGACCGGGGGACACTGAAGCTTTCTTT. This chain joins TRBV5-6 and TRBJ1-1; perhaps TRBD1 as D (5 bases). The V gene's germline CDR1 is SGHDT and CDR2 YYEEEE. Deletions cut 3 bases from V and 3 bases from J, with 12 bases between. The CDR3 spans 14 residues.

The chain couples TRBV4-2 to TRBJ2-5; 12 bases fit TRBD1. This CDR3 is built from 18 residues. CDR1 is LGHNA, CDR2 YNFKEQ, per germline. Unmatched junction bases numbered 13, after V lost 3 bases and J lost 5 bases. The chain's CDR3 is CASSQSRGAGTGGETQYF. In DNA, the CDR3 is TGTGCCAGCAGCCAGTCCCGTGGGGCCGGGACAGGGGGCGAGACCCAGTACTTC.

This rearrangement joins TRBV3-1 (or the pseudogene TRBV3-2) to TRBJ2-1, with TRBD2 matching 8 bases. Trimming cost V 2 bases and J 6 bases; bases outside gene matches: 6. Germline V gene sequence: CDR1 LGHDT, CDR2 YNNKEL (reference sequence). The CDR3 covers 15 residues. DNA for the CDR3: TGTGCCAGCAGCCAACTTCTCGGGACTAGCAATGAGCAGTTCTTC. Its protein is CASSQLLGTSNEQFF.

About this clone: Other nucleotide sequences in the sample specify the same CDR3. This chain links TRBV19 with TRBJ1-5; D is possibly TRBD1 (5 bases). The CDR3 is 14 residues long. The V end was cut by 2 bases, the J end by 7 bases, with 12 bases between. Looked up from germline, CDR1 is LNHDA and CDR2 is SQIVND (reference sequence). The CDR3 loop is CASSISGLGQPQHF. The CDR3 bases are TGTGCCAGTAGTATATCAGGGCTCGGACAGCCCCAGCATTTT.

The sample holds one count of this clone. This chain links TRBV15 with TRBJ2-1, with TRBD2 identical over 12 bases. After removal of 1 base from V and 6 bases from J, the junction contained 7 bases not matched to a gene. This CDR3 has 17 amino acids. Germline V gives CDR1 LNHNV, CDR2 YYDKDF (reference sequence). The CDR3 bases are TGTGCCACCAGCAGAGCGGCTAGCGGGGGGGCTAGCAATGAGCAGTTCTTC. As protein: CATSRAASGGASNEQFF.

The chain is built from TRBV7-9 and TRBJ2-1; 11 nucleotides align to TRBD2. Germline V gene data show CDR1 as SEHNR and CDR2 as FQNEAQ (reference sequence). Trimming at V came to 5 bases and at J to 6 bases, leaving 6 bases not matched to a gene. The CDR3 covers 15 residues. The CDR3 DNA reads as TGTGCCAGCAGCGAGACTAGCGGGATCGTCAATGAGCAGTTCTTC. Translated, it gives CASSETSGIVNEQFF. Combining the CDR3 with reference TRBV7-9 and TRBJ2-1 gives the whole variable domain DTGVSQNPRHKITKRGQNVTFRCDPISEHNRLYWYRQTLGQGPEFLTYFQNEAQLEKSRLLSDRFSAERPKGSFSTLEIQRTEQGDSAMYLCASSETSGIVNEQFFGPGTRLTVL.

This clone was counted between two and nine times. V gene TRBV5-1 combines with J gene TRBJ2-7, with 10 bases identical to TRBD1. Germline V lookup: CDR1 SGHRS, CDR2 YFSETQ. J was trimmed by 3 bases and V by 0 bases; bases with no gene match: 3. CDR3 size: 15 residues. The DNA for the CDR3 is TGCGCCAGCAGCTTGGTGACAGGGGGCGGCTACGAGCAGTACTTC. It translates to CASSLVTGGGYEQYF.

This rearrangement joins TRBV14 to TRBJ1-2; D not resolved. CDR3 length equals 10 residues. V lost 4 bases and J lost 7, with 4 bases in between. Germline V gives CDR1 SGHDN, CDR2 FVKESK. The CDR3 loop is CASSPVGYTF. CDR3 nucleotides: TGTGCCAGCAGCCCCGTTGGCTACACCTTC.